Below, 4 T cell receptor beta chains from the same sample are listed, as sequenced in a study of blood T cell repertoires in COVID-19. The protocol was immunoSEQ multiplex PCR, while the TCRdb copy is restricted to in-frame clones and leaves out a portion. The data show 40,000 to 45,000 clones, approximately 91% seen once. Source material: peripheral blood. The source is a man between 45 and 60 years old with active COVID-19.

The chain has TRBV6-2 or TRBV6-3 and TRBJ1-2; D gene ambiguous. Between the trimmed V and J ends, which lost 3 bases and 8 bases, there was a span of 13 bases. The V gene's germline CDR1 is MNHEY and CDR2 SVGEGT. The CDR3 loop spans 13 amino acids. The CDR3 sequence: CASSYEAGLGYTF. CDR3 nucleotide sequence: TGTGCCAGCAGTTATGAAGCAGGCTTAGGCTACACCTTC.

This sequence joins TRBV4-1 and TRBJ2-2, with D possibly matching TRBD2 (7 bases). V dropped 1 base and J dropped 5 bases, with 14 bases sitting between them. Germline-derived CDR1 and CDR2 are MGHRA and YSYEKL. This CDR3 contains 16 residues. CDR3 in amino acids: CASSQVYEGGTGELFF. Written as DNA, the CDR3 is TGCGCCAGCAGCCAAGTTTATGAGGGGGGGACCGGGGAGCTGTTTTTT.

The CDR3 nucleotides are TGTGCCAGCAGTTTAATGGACAGGGATTCACCCCTCCACTTT. It encodes CASSLMDRDSPLHF. The V call is TRBV27, the J call TRBJ1-6, with 8 bases that match TRBD1. V dropped 2 bases and J dropped 8; count of bases not matched to a gene: 2. CDR1 MNHEY and CDR2 SMNVEV come from the germline V gene (reference sequence). This CDR3 spans 14 amino acids.

The chain combines TRBV9 with TRBJ1-1, with D perhaps matching TRBD1 (5 bases). The V and J ends lost 3 bases and 4 bases respectively, with 13 bases between them. The germline gives CDR1 SGDLS, CDR2 YYNGEE. The CDR3 is 14 amino acids. In DNA form, the CDR3 reads TGTGCCAGCAGCGCGGACAACTGGAGCACTGAAGCTTTCTTT. Translated, it gives CASSADNWSTEAFF.